This T cell receptor (beta chain) was obtained from a study of identical twins. MiXCR was run by TCRdb on the 5' RACE reads, yielding one entry per CDR3 protein. Found here are around 1.7 million distinct CDR3 sequences, more than 30% of them singletons; the top ten hold over 0.25%. The sequence was collected from a newborn girl in good health. Sequencing used cord blood.

CDR3 loop: CASSELGTSFGGQFF. CDR3 sequence (DNA): TGTGCCAGCAGTGAATTAGGGACTAGCTTCGGTGGGCAGTTCTTC. The chain carries TRBV2 and TRBJ2-1; 9 positions agree with TRBD2. The CDR3 is 15 amino acids. V shed 2 bases and J 12 bases; nucleotides not matched to a gene: 11. Germline V gene data show CDR1 as SNHLY and CDR2 as FYNNEI.